Each of the 29 T cell receptor beta chains below was sequenced from the same sample in a study of CD8 T cells in ankylosing spondylitis. The study's findings and limits: About eight highly homologous variants made up a TCR beta motif that seemed to typify ankylosing spondylitis blood.

No antigen is known for these receptors. TCRdb fed the 5' RACE reads into MiXCR, producing one record per CDR3 protein. Of about 800,000 distinct CDR3 sequences in the sample, 10% to 15% are singletons; the top ten hold approximately 0.46%. Sequenced: blood, either unsorted or a sorted T cell fraction (not recorded which). The receptors come from a male donor with ankylosing spondylitis.

This clonotype was seen repeatedly, ten times or more. In nucleotides, the CDR3 is TGCGCCAGCAGCTTTGGGGATCGGACATTCTCCTACGAGCAGTACTTC. Encoded protein: CASSFGDRTFSYEQYF. V usage is TRBV5-1 and J usage is TRBJ2-7, with D possibly matching TRBD1 (5 bases). The CDR3 is 16 residues long. Germline V gives CDR1 SGHRS, CDR2 YFSETQ. V was shortened by 2 bases and J by 0 bases, with 15 bases between the two germline ends. Full variable domain (remainder filled in from reference TRBV5-1 and TRBJ2-7): KAGVTQTPRYLIKTRGQQVTLSCSPISGHRSVSWYQQTPGQGLQFLFEYFSETQRNKGNFPGRFSGRQFSNSRSEMNVSTLELGDSALYLCASSFGDRTFSYEQYFGPGTRLTVT.

This clonotype was observed many times. The rearrangement links TRBV7-2 to TRBJ1-4; D is uncertain. V shed 1 base and J shed 7 bases, with 13 bases lying between them. Germline loops: CDR1 SGHTA, CDR2 FQGNSA. The CDR3 has 15 amino acids. CDR3 loop: CASSLVSGGGEKLFF. The CDR3 DNA sequence: TGTGCCAGCAGCTTAGTCTCCGGTGGAGGTGAAAAACTGTTTTTT.

V and J are TRBV5-1 and TRBJ2-3; 13 nucleotides agree with TRBD2. The V gene's germline CDR1 is SGHRS and CDR2 YFSETQ. The CDR3 extends over 19 amino acids. Trimming cost V 1 base and J 0 bases; bases outside gene matches: 8. The DNA for the CDR3 is TGCGCCAGCAGCTTGCTTGGACTAGCGGGAGCCTCAAGCACAGATACGCAGTATTTT. Its protein product is CASSLLGLAGASSTDTQYF.

The chain employs TRBV20-1 and TRBJ2-3; D possibly corresponds to TRBD2 (7 bases). Trimming cost V 6 bases and J 7 bases, with 17 bases left between them. CDR3 size: 13 residues. Germline V gene sequence: CDR1 DFQATT, CDR2 SNEGSKA (reference sequence). The CDR3 sequence is CSADLGGVNTQYF. CDR3 nucleotides: TGCAGTGCCGACCTAGGGGGGGTTAATACGCAGTATTTT.

V and J are TRBV24-1 and TRBJ2-3, with a possible D match to TRBD2 (5 bases). The CDR3 sequence is 15 residues long. V lost 1 base, J lost 0 bases, and 7 bases lay in between. Looked up from germline, CDR1 is KGHDR and CDR2 is SFDVKD. The CDR3 protein is CATSDLRGSTDTQYF. The DNA for the CDR3 is TGTGCCACCAGTGATTTACGCGGGAGCACAGATACGCAGTATTTT.

The chain combines TRBV6-4 with TRBJ2-5; 7 nucleotides align to TRBD1. In germline, CDR1 is MRHNA, CDR2 SNTAGT. The CDR3 length is 13 residues. The junction had 3 bases not matched to a gene; V was cut back by 5 bases and J by 3 bases. CDR3 in amino acids: CASSRDRKETQYF. The CDR3 DNA reads TGTGCCAGCAGTCGGGACAGAAAAGAGACCCAGTACTTC.

This clonotype was recorded many times. The rearrangement joins TRBV29-1 to TRBJ1-2, with 10 bases that match TRBD1. V lost 6 bases and J lost 7; bases outside the gene matches: 8. CDR3 length: 13 residues. CDR1 is SQVTM, CDR2 ANQGSEA, per germline. The CDR3 here is CSVERDRGTGYTF. In nucleotides, the CDR3 is TGCAGCGTAGAACGGGACAGGGGAACTGGCTACACCTTC.

The rearrangement joins TRBV18 to TRBJ2-1; either TRBD1 or TRBD2 may fit D (5 bases each). V dropped 3 bases and J dropped 9 bases, with 24 bases sitting between them. CDR3 size: 17 residues. Germline lookup yields CDR1 KGHSH and CDR2 LQKENI. CDR3 amino acids: CASSPSGRSSLMAEQFF. CDR3 sequence (DNA): TGTGCCAGCTCACCTTCAGGGCGGTCTAGCTTGATGGCTGAGCAGTTCTTC. The complete variable domain, with remaining parts taken from reference TRBV18 and TRBJ2-1, reads NAGVMQNPRHLVRRRGQEARLRCSPMKGHSHVYWYRQLPEEGLKFMVYLQKENIIDESGMPKERFSAEFPKEGPSILRIQQVVRGDSAAYFCASSPSGRSSLMAEQFFGPGTRLTVL.

This clonotype was recorded at least ten times. V usage is TRBV20-1 and J usage is TRBJ2-1; tentatively, D is TRBD1 (6 bases). Germline V gene data show CDR1 as DFQATT and CDR2 as SNEGSKA (reference sequence). V lost 3 bases, J lost 3 bases, and 9 bases lay in between. This CDR3 is built from 13 residues. Here the CDR3 reads CSASLDSYNEQFF. CDR3 coding DNA: TGCAGTGCTAGCCTGGACAGCTACAATGAGCAGTTCTTC.

This clonotype has only a few counts. The rearrangement links TRBV7-2 to TRBJ2-7; D unclear. This CDR3 is built from 15 residues. The germline V gene has CDR1 SGHTA and CDR2 FQGNSA. The V end was cut by 0 bases, the J end by 2 bases, with 11 bases between. The CDR3 DNA is TGTGCCAGCAGCTTAGCGACCGGGTTAACCTACGAGCAGTACTTC. Its protein product is CASSLATGLTYEQYF.

This clonotype was detected ten times or more. At one end the junction does not follow the germline gene, possibly because of a read error. The V call is TRBV5-1, the J call TRBJ1-5; maybe TRBD1 (5 bases). Germline V gene sequence: CDR1 SGHRS, CDR2 YFSETQ. CDR3 length: 15 amino acids. This chain's CDR3 is CASSLGGASNQPQHF. Here the CDR3 DNA reads TGTGCCAGCAGTTTAGGAGGGGCGAGCAATCAGCCCCAGCATTTT.

This clonotype was recorded many times. J is TRBJ2-1 and V is TRBV29-1, with 9 bases identical to TRBD2. Looked up from germline, CDR1 is SQVTM and CDR2 is ANQGSEA. The V gene end was trimmed by 6 bases and the J gene end by 6 bases; junction bases not matched to a gene: 12. The length of the CDR3 is 15 residues. DNA of the CDR3: TGCAGCGTCGCCGGGGCTAGCGGGAAGGTCAATGAGCAGTTCTTC. Its protein is CSVAGASGKVNEQFF.

This clonotype showed up just a few times. V and J are TRBV15 and TRBJ2-2; perhaps TRBD1 as D (6 bases). Germline lookup yields CDR1 LNHNV and CDR2 YYDKDF (reference sequence). The V and J ends lost 3 bases and 0 bases respectively, with 11 bases between them. CDR3 length: 16 residues. This CDR3 reads CATSRSRTANTGELFF. The CDR3 nucleotides read TGTGCCACCAGCAGGTCCCGGACAGCGAACACCGGGGAGCTGTTTTTT.

This chain links TRBV15 with TRBJ1-5; D is unclear. This CDR3 comprises 18 residues. CDR1 and CDR2 (germline): LNHNV, YYDKDF (reference sequence). Deletions cut 0 bases from V and 0 bases from J, with 15 bases between. The CDR3 reads CATSRDPPGPYSNQPQHF. The CDR3 coding sequence is TGTGCCACCAGCAGAGATCCACCGGGCCCTTATAGCAATCAGCCCCAGCATTTT. The whole variable domain, filled in from reference TRBV15 and TRBJ1-5, reads DAMVIQNPRYQVTQFGKPVTLSCSQTLNHNVMYWYQQKSSQAPKLLFHYYDKDFNNEADTPDNFQSRRPNTSFCFLDIRSPGLGDTAMYLCATSRDPPGPYSNQPQHFGDGTRLSIL.

This clonotype was counted ten times or more. V usage is TRBV10-3 and J usage is TRBJ1-2, with 8 bases identical to TRBD1. The CDR3 runs 13 residues. V lost 7 bases to trimming and J lost 2 bases; unmatched junction nucleotides: 3. In germline, CDR1 is ENHRY, CDR2 SYGVKD. The CDR3 protein is CAIKDRGNYGYTF. The CDR3 nucleotides are TGTGCCATCAAAGACAGGGGAAACTATGGCTACACCTTC.

There are a few counts of this clonotype. Germline is not matched at one junction end, which may reflect a read error. The V gene is TRBV20-1, the J gene TRBJ2-7, with 9 nucleotides matching TRBD1. The CDR3 extends over 16 amino acids. Germline assignment: CDR1 DFQATT and CDR2 SNEGSKA (reference sequence). Here the CDR3 reads CCARDPRQGGSYEQYF. CDR3 bases: TGCTGTGCTAGAGATCCGAGACAGGGGGGGTCCTACGAGCAGTACTTC.

This clonotype was counted many times. This sequence joins TRBV4-3 and TRBJ1-5; D unresolved. CDR1 LGHNA and CDR2 YSLEER come from the germline V gene. V shed 0 bases and J shed 0 bases, with 15 bases lying between them. The CDR3 contains 18 residues. CDR3 loop: CASSQDVVEAGSNQPQHF. The CDR3 DNA sequence: TGCGCCAGCAGCCAAGATGTGGTAGAGGCCGGTAGCAATCAGCCCCAGCATTTT.

Many counts were recorded for this clonotype. V gene TRBV10-3 combines with J gene TRBJ1-4; the D is unclear. CDR1 and CDR2 (germline): ENHRY, SYGVKD. This CDR3 spans 14 amino acids. V dropped 2 bases and J dropped 4 bases, with 8 bases sitting between them. The CDR3 loop is CAISEGQFNEKLFF. For the CDR3, the DNA is TGTGCCATCAGTGAGGGTCAGTTTAATGAAAAACTGTTTTTT.

This chain connects TRBV4-2 to TRBJ2-2, with D perhaps matching TRBD1 or TRBD2 (6 bases each). Per germline, CDR1 LGHNA and CDR2 YNFKEQ. The CDR3 contains 18 residues. Trimming stripped 2 bases from V and 8 bases from J, with 24 bases between. The CDR3 bases are TGTGCCAGCAGCCAACGGGGCAGCGGGTTCATCAGGGGTGGGGAGCTGTTTTTT. It codes for CASSQRGSGFIRGGELFF.

This chain connects TRBV10-3 to TRBJ1-6, with TRBD1 identical over 9 bases. V shed 5 bases, J shed 7 bases, and the junction held 6 bases outside the gene matches. In germline, CDR1 is ENHRY, CDR2 SYGVKD. The CDR3 is made up of 15 amino acids. The CDR3 bases are TGTGCCATCAGTTTGCCGGGACAGGGAAATTCACCCCTCCACTTT. Amino acid sequence: CAISLPGQGNSPLHF.

This clonotype was seen only a few times. This sequence joins TRBV6-1 and TRBJ2-1; possibly TRBD1 for D (5 bases). Trimming took off 5 bases at V and 0 bases at J, with 17 bases between the two ends. The CDR3 loop spans 17 amino acids. CDR1 is MNHNS, CDR2 SASEGT, per germline. The CDR3 loop reads CASSTLRQKSSYNEQFF. CDR3 sequence (DNA): TGTGCCAGCAGTACGTTGCGACAGAAGAGCTCCTACAATGAGCAGTTCTTC.

There are a few counts of this clonotype. The chain is built from TRBV28 and TRBJ1-2, with a tentative D call TRBD1 (6 bases). The V gene's germline CDR1 is MDHEN and CDR2 SYDVKM. This CDR3 region has 13 residues. Deletions cut 5 bases from V and 9 bases from J, with 16 bases between. This CDR3 is CASSHNYGGRYTF. The CDR3 nucleotides are TGTGCCAGCAGTCATAATTATGGGGGCCGCTACACCTTC.

In this sample, this clonotype turned up many times. The CDR3 DNA reads TGCAGTGCTAGAAAACCGGGACAGGAAAATTCACCCCTCCACTTT. This codes for CSARKPGQENSPLHF. V usage is TRBV20-1 and J usage is TRBJ1-6; 8 bases line up with TRBD1. CDR1 is DFQATT, CDR2 SNEGSKA, per germline (reference sequence). After removal of 2 bases from V and 7 bases from J, the junction contained 7 bases not matched to a gene. The CDR3 contains 15 residues.

This clonotype was detected a few times. The V gene is TRBV9, the J gene TRBJ1-2; TRBD1 is a possible D gene (6 bases). The CDR3 runs to 14 residues. CDR1 and CDR2 from the germline V gene are SGDLS and YYNGEE. V lost 5 bases to trimming and J lost 4 bases, with 15 bases between them. The CDR3 nucleotides are TGTGCCAGCAGTGCCCCACAGGGAGGCTATGGCTACACCTTC. It is translated as CASSAPQGGYGYTF. Based on the CDR3 plus reference TRBV9 and TRBJ1-2, the full variable domain is DSGVTQTPKHLITATGQRVTLRCSPRSGDLSVYWYQQSLDQGLQFLIQYYNGEERAKGNILERFSAQQFPDLHSELNLSSLELGDSALYFCASSAPQGGYGYTFGSGTRLTVV.

This clonotype was recorded many times. The chain joins TRBV20-1 to TRBJ2-7; D is undetermined. The CDR3 runs 11 residues. The V end lost 6 bases, the J end lost 2 bases, and 8 bases lay between the germline ends. Germline V gene lookup returns CDR1 DFQATT and CDR2 SNEGSKA (reference sequence). CDR3 in amino acids: CSAPRTYEQYF. Written as DNA, the CDR3 is TGCAGTGCACCGAGGACCTACGAGCAGTACTTC.

The chain is built from TRBV28 and TRBJ2-1; unclear D gene. CDR1 and CDR2 from the germline V gene are MDHEN and SYDVKM. V shed 6 bases and J shed 10 bases, with 16 bases lying between them. The CDR3 is 13 residues long. The DNA of the CDR3 is TGTGCCAGCAGCCTGGACGTAATAGGCGAGCAGTTCTTC. This translates into CASSLDVIGEQFF.

This clonotype occurred a few times. CDR3: CASSQGELRAFF. In DNA form, the CDR3 reads TGTGCCAGCAGCCAAGGGGAGCTCCGTGCTTTCTTT. This chain uses TRBV3-1 with TRBJ1-1, with D unclear. V dropped 1 base and J dropped 11 bases, with 11 bases sitting between them. Germline V lookup: CDR1 LGHDT, CDR2 YNNKEL (reference sequence). There are 12 residues in the CDR3.

The rearrangement links TRBV20-1 to TRBJ1-5, with D maybe TRBD1 (6 bases). The V and J ends lost 0 bases and 3 bases respectively, with 18 bases between them. The CDR3 runs 17 residues. CDR1 and CDR2 from the germline V gene are DFQATT and SNEGSKA (reference sequence). Here the CDR3 reads CSARDPGADRLNQPQHF. DNA for the CDR3: TGCAGTGCTAGAGATCCAGGCGCGGACAGACTCAATCAGCCCCAGCATTTT.

In its sample, this clonotype was seen a few times. The chain couples TRBV6-5 to TRBJ2-7, with D maybe TRBD2 (5 bases). Trimming removed 2 bases at V and 6 bases at J, with 17 bases between. Per the germline V gene, CDR1 is MNHEY and CDR2 is SVGAGI. The CDR3 runs to 15 residues. CDR3 DNA: TGTGCCAGCAGTTACGTGCAGGCGGGTAGAGGCGAGCAGTACTTC. The encoded protein is CASSYVQAGRGEQYF.